Listed here are 22 T cell receptor beta chains from one sample, sequenced in a study of beta chain features in type 1 diabetes. TCRB transcripts that were expressed got sequenced, as all of the isolated RNA had been reverse transcribed. Sequencing was performed with immunoSEQ multiplex PCR; in TCRdb, only in-frame clones are kept and a portion is missing. The table lists around 290,000 clones, 8% of them singletons. Sequencing was done on a sample of central memory CD4+ T cells from blood. The receptors originated from a woman aged 18 to 35 in good health.

This clone was detected only a few times. The gene calls are TRBV7-3 and TRBJ1-6; 7 bases are shared with TRBD1. With 4 bases clipped from V and 4 bases from J, the junction kept 7 bases outside the gene matches. CDR3 length: 16 residues. Germline lookup yields CDR1 SGHTA and CDR2 FQGTGA. CDR3 sequence (DNA): TGTGCCAGCAGCTCGCAGGGGGGAGGTTATAATTCACCCCTCCACTTT. Protein: CASSSQGGGYNSPLHF.

V gene TRBV11-2 combines with J gene TRBJ1-1; D remains unclear. CDR1 is SGHAT, CDR2 FQNNGV, per germline. Trimming shortened V by 5 bases and J by 1 base, and 11 bases separated the two germline ends. The CDR3 totals 14 residues. The CDR3: CASSPQPSNTEAFF. Here the CDR3 DNA reads TGTGCCAGCAGCCCACAGCCGTCGAACACTGAAGCTTTCTTT.

This chain connects TRBV6-1 to TRBJ1-1; the match to TRBD1 covers 10 bases. The ends lost 5 bases at V and 4 bases at J; junction bases unmatched: 4. The CDR3 loop spans 14 amino acids. CDR1 and CDR2 (germline): MNHNS, SASEGT. CDR3 in DNA: TGTGCCAGCAGTTTGGGACAGGGGCGCACTGAAGCTTTCTTT. It yields the protein CASSLGQGRTEAFF.

The V gene is TRBV5-6, the J gene TRBJ2-2; tentative D call: TRBD1 (5 bases). The V gene's germline CDR1 is SGHDT and CDR2 YYEEEE. The CDR3 has 16 amino acids. V lost 2 bases to trimming and J lost 3 bases, with 14 bases between them. CDR3 nucleotides: TGTGCCAGCAGCTTCGGCCAGGGCCAGGACACCGGGGAGCTGTTTTTT. Translating it yields CASSFGQGQDTGELFF. Combining the CDR3 with reference TRBV5-6 and TRBJ2-2 gives the whole variable domain DAGVTQSPTHLIKTRGQQVTLRCSPKSGHDTVSWYQQALGQGPQFIFQYYEEEERQRGNFPDRFSGHQFPNYSSELNVNALLLGDSALYLCASSFGQGQDTGELFFGEGSRLTVL.

V usage is TRBV28 and J usage is TRBJ2-7; 7 positions agree with TRBD1. There are 13 residues in the CDR3. Germline trimming cut 11 bases from V and 1 base from J; bases unmatched to any gene: 8. Germline V gives CDR1 MDHEN, CDR2 SYDVKM. Here the CDR3 DNA reads TGTGCCGGACGAAGACAGGGTTCCTACGAGCAGTACTTC. This sequence encodes CAGRRQGSYEQYF.

This clone was observed a handful of times. This chain uses TRBV21-1 with TRBJ2-7; TRBD1 is the table's D call and was not checked against the DNA. TRBV21-1 is shown as a pseudogene. The CDR3 is made up of 15 amino acids. CDR3 sequence reads: CASSFHPGQGNEQYF. The DNA for the CDR3 is TGTGCCAGCAGCTTCCACCCGGGACAGGGGAACGAGCAGTACTTC.

The DNA of the CDR3 is TGCGCCAGCAGCCACGGACTAGCGGGGACAGATACGCAGTATTTT. Translating it yields CASSHGLAGTDTQYF. V usage is TRBV4-3 and J usage is TRBJ2-3, with TRBD2 identical over 12 bases. This CDR3 comprises 15 residues. Germline lookup yields CDR1 LGHNA and CDR2 YSLEER. After removal of 3 bases from V and 3 bases from J, the junction contained 1 base not matched to a gene.

The chain combines TRBV25-1 with TRBJ2-5; no reliable D call. The J call may be in error: the DNA end matches TRBJ2-7 better. Germline lookup yields CDR1 MGHDK and CDR2 SYGVNS. The CDR3 runs to 11 residues. DNA of the CDR3: TGTGCCAGCAGTGGCTACTACGAGCAGTACTTC. It specifies CASSGYYEQYF.

This clone appeared a few times. The chain couples TRBV12-5 to TRBJ2-2; the D gene is possibly TRBD1 (6 bases). The CDR3 is made up of 16 amino acids. Germline loops: CDR1 LGHNT, CDR2 FRNRAP. The V and J ends lost 0 bases and 8 bases respectively, with 16 bases between them. The CDR3 protein is CASGLVTGQGTGELFF. The CDR3 DNA sequence: TGTGCTAGTGGTTTGGTAACCGGGCAGGGGACAGGGGAGCTGTTTTTT.

Regarding this clone: One end of the junction does not line up with germline, which may come from a read error. The chain recombines TRBV7-7 with TRBJ2-3; 8 bases map to TRBD2. In germline, CDR1 is SSHAT, CDR2 FNYEAQ (reference sequence). There are 15 residues in the CDR3. CDR3 protein: CASSLSAGVGDTQYF. In DNA, the CDR3 is TGTGCTAGCAGCTTATCAGCGGGAGTGGGAGATACGCAGTATTTT.

This clone has more than one count but fewer than ten. A read error may account for a junction end that differs from germline. V and J are TRBV11-1 and TRBJ2-1; 7 bases agree with TRBD1. The length of the CDR3 is 13 residues. Per germline, CDR1 SGHAT and CDR2 FQDESV (reference sequence). The CDR3 protein is CASSLGSARGRLF. The CDR3 region has the DNA TGTGCCAGCAGCTTAGGTTCCGCCAGGGGGAGACTCTTC. Supplemented by reference TRBV11-1 and TRBJ2-1, the full variable domain reads EAEVAQSPRYKITEKSQAVAFWCDPISGHATLYWYRQILGQGPELLVQFQDESVVDDSQLPKDRFSAERLKGVDSTLKIQPAELGDSAMYLCASSLGSARGRLFGPGTRLTVL.

The chain has TRBV4-1 and TRBJ2-1; TRBD2 agrees at 9 bases. There are 15 residues in the CDR3. The germline CDR1 and CDR2 sequences are MGHRA and YSYEKL. V lost 5 bases and J lost 14; bases outside the gene matches: 16. The CDR3 coding sequence is TGCGCCAGCAGCTCGGTCGGGACTAGCCCCGGGGGCGAGTTCTTC. Translating gives CASSSVGTSPGGEFF.

A few counts support this clone. The chain combines TRBV4-1 with TRBJ2-1, with 10 bases fitting TRBD2. Germline loops: CDR1 MGHRA, CDR2 YSYEKL. The CDR3 has 16 residues. Losses at the gene ends were 1 base for V and 4 bases for J; bases not matched to a gene: 4. The CDR3 reads CASSQVLAGAYNEQFF. As DNA, the CDR3 is TGCGCCAGCAGCCAAGTCCTAGCGGGGGCTTACAATGAGCAGTTCTTC.

The J gene is TRBJ2-7, the V gene TRBV11-2; perhaps TRBD1 as D (5 bases). Trimming cost V 5 bases and J 3 bases, with 11 bases left between them. The CDR3 is 13 amino acids. Germline V gene sequence: CDR1 SGHAT, CDR2 FQNNGV. In DNA, the CDR3 is TGTGCCAGCAGCACCCGGCAGGGCTACGAGCAGTACGTC. It specifies CASSTRQGYEQYV.

The gene calls are TRBV2 and TRBJ2-3; TRBD1 is a possible D gene (8 bases). This CDR3 comprises 17 residues. In germline, CDR1 is SNHLY, CDR2 FYNNEI. The V gene lost 5 bases and the J gene lost 5 bases, with 23 bases spanning the gap. Here the CDR3 reads CASSSPQGAGGVDTQYF. DNA of the CDR3: TGTGCCAGCAGTTCCCCTCAGGGGGCAGGGGGGGTAGATACGCAGTATTTT. Together with reference TRBV2 and TRBJ2-3, the CDR3 gives the full variable domain: EPEVTQTPSHQVTQMGQEVILRCVPISNHLYFYWYRQILGQKVEFLVSFYNNEISEKSEIFDDQFSVERPDGSNFTLKIRSTKLEDSAMYFCASSSPQGAGGVDTQYFGPGTRLTVL.

A few counts support this clone. This rearrangement joins TRBV5-1 to TRBJ2-1; 10 bases match TRBD2. Losses at the gene ends were 0 bases for V and 9 bases for J; bases not matched to a gene: 6. The germline V gene encodes CDR1 SGHRS and CDR2 YFSETQ. The CDR3 spans 15 residues. The CDR3 DNA follows: TGCGCCAGCAGCTTGGGACTAGCGGGTTCGGGTGAGCAGTTCTTC. It is translated as CASSLGLAGSGEQFF.

This clone was picked up a small number of times. J is TRBJ2-1 and V is TRBV29-1; TRBD1 matches at 8 bases. With V trimmed by 4 bases and J by 3 bases, 14 bases remained unmatched. The V gene's germline CDR1 is SQVTM and CDR2 ANQGSEA. CDR3 length equals 17 residues. Here the CDR3 DNA reads TGCAGCGTTGTAAGGGGGGTTGACAGGGGCATCTACAATGAGCAGTTCTTC. It encodes CSVVRGVDRGIYNEQFF.

The table lists this clone with a few counts. This CDR3 is also generated by other DNA sequences in the sample. The rearrangement joins TRBV4-1 to TRBJ2-3; D ambiguous. Germline CDR1 reads MGHRA; CDR2 reads YSYEKL. Trimming removed 2 bases from V and 6 bases from J, with 15 bases in between. The CDR3 runs to 15 residues. In DNA, the CDR3 is TGCGCCAGCAGCCAACAAGGAGTAATTCCGGATACGCAGTATTTT. It is translated as CASSQQGVIPDTQYF.

This chain links TRBV9 with TRBJ2-7, with 7 bases aligning to TRBD1. The CDR3 is 13 residues long. Germline-derived CDR1 and CDR2 are SGDLS and YYNGEE. J was trimmed by 5 bases and V by 5 bases; bases with no gene match: 7. The CDR3 DNA follows: TGTGCCAGCAGAGACAGGGTGGCGGACGAGCAGTACTTC. Protein sequence: CASRDRVADEQYF.

A few counts support this clone. The chain employs TRBV4-3 and TRBJ1-2, with TRBD1 as a possible D gene (5 bases). Germline V gives CDR1 LGHNA, CDR2 YSLEER. The CDR3 has 15 residues. Deletions cut 0 bases from V and 4 bases from J, with 12 bases between. The CDR3 DNA follows: TGCGCCAGCAGCCAAGAATCAGGGTCTAGCTATGGCTACACCTTC. Translated: CASSQESGSSYGYTF.

The chain couples TRBV12-5 to TRBJ1-2; D is undetermined. V lost 5 bases to trimming and J lost 7 bases, with 8 bases between them. Germline CDR1 reads LGHNT; CDR2 reads FRNRAP. This CDR3 is 11 amino acids long. CDR3 in DNA: TGTGCTAGTGGTCGCCTCGGTGGCTACACCTTC. Translating gives CASGRLGGYTF. The full variable domain, in which reference TRBV12-5 and TRBJ1-2 provide the parts outside the CDR3, is DARVTQTPRHKVTEMGQEVTMRCQPILGHNTVFWYRQTMMQGLELLAYFRNRAPLDDSGMPKDRFSAEMPDATLATLKIQPSEPRDSAVYFCASGRLGGYTFGSGTRLTVV.

This clone appeared a few times. The same CDR3 can be traced to other DNA sequences in this sample. The chain combines TRBV19 with TRBJ2-5; no firm D call. This CDR3 is 12 amino acids long. The V gene's germline CDR1 is LNHDA and CDR2 SQIVND (reference sequence). Trimming took 3 bases from V and 5 from J, leaving 7 bases between them. This CDR3 reads CASSIGSETQYF. CDR3 coding DNA: TGTGCCAGTAGTATCGGATCTGAGACCCAGTACTTC. The full variable domain, rest sourced from reference TRBV19 and TRBJ2-5, is DGGITQSPKYLFRKEGQNVTLSCEQNLNHDAMYWYRQDPGQGLRLIYYSQIVNDFQKGDIAEGYSVSREKKESFPLTVTSAQKNPTAFYLCASSIGSETQYFGPGTRLLVL.